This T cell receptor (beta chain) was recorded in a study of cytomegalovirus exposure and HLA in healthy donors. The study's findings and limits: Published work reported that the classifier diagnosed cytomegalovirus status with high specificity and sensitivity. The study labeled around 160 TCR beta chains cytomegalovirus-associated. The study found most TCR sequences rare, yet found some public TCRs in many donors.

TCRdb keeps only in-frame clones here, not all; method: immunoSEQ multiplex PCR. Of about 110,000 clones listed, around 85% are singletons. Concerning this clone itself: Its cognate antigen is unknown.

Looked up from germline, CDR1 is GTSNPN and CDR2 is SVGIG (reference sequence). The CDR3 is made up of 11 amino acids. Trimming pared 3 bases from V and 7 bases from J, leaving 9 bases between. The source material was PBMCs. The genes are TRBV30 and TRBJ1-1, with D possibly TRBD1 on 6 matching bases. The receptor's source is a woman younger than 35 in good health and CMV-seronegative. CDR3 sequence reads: CAWSGQFEAFF. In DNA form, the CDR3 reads TGTGCCTGGAGCGGACAGTTTGAAGCTTTCTTT.